This T cell receptor (beta chain) was recovered during a study of blood T cell repertoires in COVID-19. This CDR3 is built from 14 residues. The germline V and J ends were trimmed by 6 bases and 2 bases, with 15 bases remaining between them. Germline CDR1 SQVTM, CDR2 ANQGSEA. Source study methods: Amplified reference gene primers provided the basis for estimating nucleated cell counts. Profiling relied on immunoSEQ multiplex PCR, and the TCRdb table lists in-frame clones only, not all of them. V, J and clone size are taken as reported in that table, and D and trimming were inferred from the DNA itself. In the table there are 150,000 to 200,000 clones, 80% to 95% of which are singletons.

This TCR was recovered from a man aged 45-60 years with acute or convalescent COVID-19. This chain connects TRBV29-1 to TRBJ2-3; D is perhaps TRBD2 (6 bases). The sequencing sample was made of peripheral blood. The CDR3 loop is CSVPGAWDTDTQYF. The CDR3 coding sequence is TGCAGCGTCCCGGGAGCGTGGGACACAGATACGCAGTATTTT.